What follows are 29 T cell receptor beta chains derived from one specimen sequenced in a study of OX40 agonist ivuxolimab in advanced cancers. Clones were sequenced by immunoSEQ multiplex PCR, and TCRdb holds only the in-frame ones, with some missing. The table shows tens of thousands of clones, with less than 85% occurring only once. The sample here was CD4+ or CD8+ T cells sorted from blood, taken in a trial of the OX40 agonist ivuxolimab. These TCRs come from an adult with an advanced solid tumor such as melanoma, head and neck, liver or kidney cancer.

A few counts support this clone. The rearrangement joins TRBV7-9 to TRBJ2-3; 7 nucleotides align to TRBD1. The CDR3 sequence is 14 residues long. V was clipped by 7 bases and J by 6 bases; unmatched bases: 10. Germline values: CDR1 SEHNR, CDR2 FQNEAQ (reference sequence). The CDR3 sequence: CASTQTTGSDTQYF. The CDR3 bases are TGTGCCAGCACCCAAACGACAGGGTCGGATACGCAGTATTTT. The full variable domain, with the rest looked up from reference TRBV7-9 and TRBJ2-3, is DTGVSQNPRHKITKRGQNVTFRCDPISEHNRLYWYRQTLGQGPEFLTYFQNEAQLEKSRLLSDRFSAERPKGSFSTLEIQRTEQGDSAMYLCASTQTTGSDTQYFGPGTRLTVL.

This rearrangement joins TRBV2 to TRBJ1-5; D not resolved. The CDR3 has 13 amino acids. The germline V and J ends were trimmed by 7 bases and 1 base, with 8 bases remaining between them. Germline CDR1 and CDR2: SNHLY and FYNNEI. This chain's CDR3 is CASTALSNQPQHF. DNA for the CDR3: TGTGCCAGCACAGCGCTAAGCAATCAGCCCCAGCATTTT.

The sample holds one count of this clone. The chain employs TRBV12-5 and TRBJ2-3; D is uncertain. Germline V CDR1 and CDR2: LGHNT, FRNRAP. V lost 6 bases to trimming and J lost 2 bases, with 15 bases between them. The CDR3 is 15 residues long. The CDR3 is CASGFEAAHTDTQYF. The CDR3 nucleotides read TGTGCTAGTGGCTTTGAGGCAGCCCACACAGATACGCAGTATTTT.

This chain connects TRBV19 to TRBJ2-7; 8 bases are shared with TRBD2. The CDR3 has 15 amino acids. Germline V CDR1 and CDR2: LNHDA, SQIVND (reference sequence). V lost 0 bases, J lost 2 bases, and 3 bases stayed unmatched. For the CDR3, the DNA is TGTGCCAGTAGTATAGATTCAGCGGGAGCCTACGAGCAGTACTTC. Translating gives CASSIDSAGAYEQYF.

The count of this clone is one. The V and J genes are TRBV5-4 and TRBJ2-1, with TRBD2 matching over 10 bases. This CDR3 is built from 16 residues. The germline CDR1 and CDR2 sequences are SGHNT and YYREEE (reference sequence). Trimming took 5 bases from V and 1 from J; bases not matched to a gene: 6. In DNA, the CDR3 is TGTGCCAGCAGGAAAGGACTAGCGGCTTCCTACAATGAGCAGTTCTTC. As protein: CASRKGLAASYNEQFF.

The chain carries TRBV15 and TRBJ2-7, with no clear D. CDR3 length equals 15 residues. Germline loops: CDR1 LNHNV, CDR2 YYDKDF (reference sequence). V was pared by 0 bases and J by 3 bases, with 12 bases between. The CDR3 coding sequence is TGTGCCACCAGCAGAGATCCCGGCGCTGACTACGAGCAGTACTTC. Its translation: CATSRDPGADYEQYF.

CDR3 nucleotide sequence: TGTGCCAGCAGCAAGGGGCGGGGCGGGAATGAAAAACTGTTTTTT. Translated: CASSKGRGGNEKLFF. V is TRBV7-8 and J is TRBJ1-4, with D tentatively TRBD1 (5 bases). Germline V gene sequence: CDR1 SGHVS, CDR2 FQNEAQ. Trimming pared 5 bases from V and 5 bases from J, leaving 15 bases between. CDR3 length: 15 residues.

The chain links TRBV2 to TRBJ2-7, with D perhaps given as TRBD1 or TRBD2 (5 bases each). CDR1 and CDR2 (germline): SNHLY, FYNNEI. The CDR3 length is 11 residues. The V and J ends lost 6 bases and 10 bases respectively, with 13 bases between them. The DNA of the CDR3 is TGTGCCAGCAGCACCGGGACCAGACAGTACTTC. This sequence encodes CASSTGTRQYF.

CDR3 nucleotide sequence: TGTGCCAGCAGTCCTACCGGGGGAGCGGGAGGTGCCGGGGATACGCAGTATTTT. This sequence encodes CASSPTGGAGGAGDTQYF. The chain combines TRBV28 with TRBJ2-3; 9 bases match TRBD2. Germline assignment: CDR1 MDHEN and CDR2 SYDVKM. The CDR3 is 18 residues long. The ends lost 5 bases at V and 6 bases at J; junction bases unmatched: 18.

The rearrangement joins TRBV11-2 to TRBJ2-7; TRBD2 aligns across 9 bases. J was trimmed by 7 bases and V by 5 bases; bases with no gene match: 12. The CDR3 sequence is 15 residues long. In germline, CDR1 is SGHAT, CDR2 FQNNGV. The DNA for the CDR3 is TGTGCCAGCAGCGGGAGTGGCGGGAGGGCCTGGGAGCAGTACTTC. Its protein product is CASSGSGGRAWEQYF.

This clone was recorded only once. This chain joins TRBV27 and TRBJ2-7, with 7 bases that match TRBD1. The CDR3 length is 16 residues. The V gene end was trimmed by 5 bases and the J gene end by 3 bases; junction bases not matched to a gene: 13. Germline lookup yields CDR1 MNHEY and CDR2 SMNVEV (reference sequence). As DNA, the CDR3 is TGTGCCAGCAGTCCTGCGATGGGCCGGGACAGCTACGAGCAGTACTTC. This sequence encodes CASSPAMGRDSYEQYF.

V and J are TRBV7-9 and TRBJ1-6, with TRBD1 matching 8 bases. The CDR3 extends over 14 amino acids. The V gene end was trimmed by 6 bases and the J gene end by 9 bases; junction bases not matched to a gene: 7. The germline V gene encodes CDR1 SEHNR and CDR2 FQNEAQ (reference sequence). The CDR3 loop is CASREGQGSSPLHF. The CDR3 bases are TGTGCCAGCAGGGAAGGACAGGGAAGTTCACCCCTCCACTTT.

The rearrangement joins TRBV10-2 to TRBJ1-4, with 9 positions matching TRBD1. The V segment lost 6 bases and the J segment 5 bases; nucleotides outside the gene matches: 1. The CDR3 has 13 amino acids. CDR1 and CDR2 from the germline V gene are WSHSY and SAAADI. The CDR3 here is CASRGQGNEKLFF. The CDR3, as DNA: TGCGCCAGCAGAGGACAGGGGAATGAAAAACTGTTTTTT.

The CDR3 DNA reads as TGTGCTACCGGATGGGCAGATACGCAGTATTTT. As protein: CATGWADTQYF. The chain has TRBV13 and TRBJ2-3; D uncertain. The germline CDR1 and CDR2 sequences are PRHDT and FYEKMQ (reference sequence). The CDR3 extends over 11 amino acids.

The V and J genes are TRBV28 and TRBJ2-7; D unclear. This CDR3 has 14 amino acids. CDR1 is MDHEN, CDR2 SYDVKM, per germline. Trimming shortened V by 1 base and J by 3 bases, and 10 bases separated the two germline ends. The DNA of the CDR3 is TGTGCCAGCAGTTTATCCCGGCCAATCTACGAGCAGTACTTC. Encoded protein: CASSLSRPIYEQYF.

This clone occurred a few times. V usage is TRBV19 and J usage is TRBJ1-2; D gene ambiguous. CDR1 and CDR2 (germline): LNHDA, SQIVND (reference sequence). The CDR3 is made up of 12 amino acids. Between the trimmed V and J ends, which lost 6 bases and 2 bases, there was a span of 7 bases. The CDR3 region is CASRKGNYGYTF. The CDR3 region has the DNA TGTGCCAGTAGGAAGGGAAACTATGGCTACACCTTC.

J is TRBJ2-5 and V is TRBV28; D is possibly TRBD1 or TRBD2 (5 bases each). V lost 1 base and J lost 4, with 10 bases in between. Germline values: CDR1 MDHEN, CDR2 SYDVKM. CDR3 length equals 14 residues. The CDR3 DNA sequence: TGTGCCAGCAGTTTATCCGAGGGGTCAGAGACCCAGTACTTC. Protein sequence: CASSLSEGSETQYF.

The rearrangement joins TRBV5-1 to TRBJ2-5, with D tentatively TRBD2 (7 bases). CDR1 and CDR2 (germline): SGHRS, YFSETQ. V shed 1 base and J shed 3 bases, with 16 bases lying between them. This CDR3 region has 16 residues. CDR3 in DNA: TGCGCCAGCAGCTTGCGCGGGGGCAATGGGAAAGAGACCCAGTACTTC. Amino acids: CASSLRGGNGKETQYF.

This clone was recorded a few times. The chain employs TRBV11-3 and TRBJ1-6; D is ambiguous. In germline, CDR1 is SGHNT, CDR2 YENEEA. The CDR3 sequence is 13 residues long. Between the trimmed V and J ends, which lost 1 base and 7 bases, there was a span of 5 bases. CDR3 residues: CASSLGGNSPLHF. DNA for the CDR3: TGTGCCAGCAGCTTAGGAGGGAATTCACCCCTCCACTTT.

This chain joins TRBV7-2 and TRBJ1-2; possible D gene TRBD1, 6 bases. This CDR3 contains 13 residues. With 1 base removed from V and 8 bases from J, the gap between germline ends came to 11 bases. CDR1 is SGHTA, CDR2 FQGNSA, per germline. The CDR3 DNA sequence: TGTGCCAGCAGCTTAGACAGGGTCTCCGGCTACACCTTC. Translated, it gives CASSLDRVSGYTF.

V and J are TRBV5-1 and TRBJ2-7, with 9 bases fitting TRBD1. The CDR3 contains 14 residues. Germline CDR1 is SGHRS and CDR2 is YFSETQ. J lost 6 bases, V lost 0 bases, and 4 bases had no gene match. The CDR3 DNA follows: TGCGCCAGCAGCTTGGGGGACAGGGACCGCGAGCAGTACTTC. Translating it yields CASSLGDRDREQYF.

The chain carries TRBV6-5 and TRBJ1-1; D gene ambiguous. Germline lookup yields CDR1 MNHEY and CDR2 SVGAGI. This CDR3 has 14 amino acids. V dropped 2 bases and J dropped 0 bases, with 7 bases sitting between them. The CDR3 nucleotides read TGTGCCAGCAGTTACGGGGTTATGAACACTGAAGCTTTCTTT. It codes for CASSYGVMNTEAFF.

This sequence joins TRBV18 and TRBJ2-4, with 11 bases identical to TRBD2. After removal of 0 bases from V and 7 bases from J, the junction contained 14 bases not matched to a gene. The CDR3 is 19 amino acids. The germline V gene encodes CDR1 KGHSH and CDR2 LQKENI. The CDR3 spells CASSPPYLAGGLGANIQYF. DNA for the CDR3: TGTGCCAGCTCACCACCGTACCTAGCGGGAGGCCTTGGGGCTAACATTCAGTACTTC.

This chain connects TRBV28 to TRBJ2-7; TRBD2 matches at 15 bases. Germline-derived CDR1 and CDR2 are MDHEN and SYDVKM. This CDR3 is 15 amino acids long. Trimming took 7 bases from V and 5 from J; bases not matched to a gene: 6. The DNA of the CDR3 is TGTGCCAGCACGCCGGGACTAGCGGGGGGCCACGAGCAGTACTTC. This translates into CASTPGLAGGHEQYF.

Details on this clone: Different DNA sequences within this sample yield the same CDR3. The chain has TRBV29-1 and TRBJ2-6; D is tentatively TRBD1 or TRBD2 (5 bases each). Germline-derived CDR1 and CDR2 are SQVTM and ANQGSEA. This CDR3 is built from 17 residues. Trimming pared 1 base from V and 1 base from J, leaving 14 bases between. This chain's CDR3 is CSVEGGTGPSGANVLTF. CDR3 DNA sequence: TGCAGCGTTGAAGGAGGGACGGGTCCATCTGGGGCCAACGTCCTGACTTTC.

The chain links TRBV28 to TRBJ1-1; D is uncertain. The CDR3 covers 17 residues. CDR1 is MDHEN and CDR2 is SYDVKM in the germline V gene. The V gene lost 10 bases and the J gene lost 0 bases, with 24 bases spanning the gap. Here the CDR3 reads CATRPIDERSMNTEAFF. CDR3 DNA sequence: TGTGCCACCCGACCGATCGACGAACGAAGCATGAACACTGAAGCTTTCTTT.

In this sample, this clone turned up a few times. V and J are TRBV5-6 and TRBJ1-1, with 10 bases identical to TRBD1. V trimming: 2 bases; J trimming: 5 bases; junction bases outside the gene matches: 9. CDR1 and CDR2 (germline): SGHDT, YYEEEE. This CDR3 is built from 16 residues. DNA of the CDR3: TGTGCCAGCAGCTTAAGAGACAGGGGGCGAAAGACTGAAGCTTTCTTT. Translated, it gives CASSLRDRGRKTEAFF.

The V gene is TRBV4-2, the J gene TRBJ1-2; D unresolved. The germline gives CDR1 LGHNA, CDR2 YNFKEQ. The germline V and J ends were trimmed by 0 bases and 6 bases, with 11 bases remaining between them. This CDR3 has 14 residues. CDR3 coding DNA: TGTGCCAGCAGCCAAGATGACATGACTAATGGCTACACCTTC. Residues: CASSQDDMTNGYTF.

The rearrangement uses TRBV5-1 and TRBJ1-2, with 9 bases lining up with TRBD1. The germline V gene encodes CDR1 SGHRS and CDR2 YFSETQ. V dropped 4 bases and J dropped 3; count of bases not matched to a gene: 4. The CDR3 totals 14 residues. CDR3 in amino acids: CASSRQGDDYGYTF. CDR3 nucleotide sequence: TGCGCCAGCAGCCGACAGGGGGACGACTATGGCTACACCTTC.